The 29 T cell receptor beta chains in this list originate from one sample, sequenced in a study of blood T cells in healthy people across ages. With a J-beta primer mix and a sample-barcoded 5' primer, a second PCR ran 7 to 11 cycles. TCRdb re-called the 5' RACE reads with MiXCR, one entry per CDR3 protein. The table includes 1.5 million to 2 million distinct CDR3 sequences, approximately 30% detected once. The sample comprised blood. These receptors were taken from a woman aged 30 to 39 in good health.

This sequence joins TRBV12-3 or TRBV12-4 and TRBJ2-7, with 7 bases lining up with TRBD1. CDR3 length equals 14 residues. V shed 3 bases, J shed 4 bases, and the junction held 6 bases outside the gene matches. The CDR3 protein is CASSFVDRAYEQYF. The DNA of the CDR3 is TGTGCCAGCAGTTTCGTCGACAGGGCGTACGAGCAGTACTTC.

The chain couples TRBV10-3 to TRBJ2-7, with D tentatively TRBD1 or TRBD2 (5 bases each). This CDR3 has 15 residues. Between the trimmed V and J ends, which lost 4 bases and 3 bases, there was a span of 16 bases. CDR1 and CDR2 (germline): ENHRY, SYGVKD. The CDR3 nucleotides read TGTGCCATCAGTGCAGAGGGGAAGGGGCGCTACGAGCAGTACTTC. This codes for CAISAEGKGRYEQYF.

The J gene is TRBJ2-4, the V gene TRBV6-5, with 7 bases aligning to TRBD1. Germline V gives CDR1 MNHEY, CDR2 SVGAGI. This CDR3 comprises 12 residues. The V gene end was trimmed by 5 bases and the J gene end by 11 bases; junction bases not matched to a gene: 6. This CDR3 is CASSKDRIFQYF. The DNA for the CDR3 is TGTGCCAGCAGTAAGGACAGGATATTTCAGTACTTC.

The CDR3 nucleotides read TGTGCCAGCAGTTTATACGCGGGAAGCACAGATACGCAGTATTTT. It encodes CASSLYAGSTDTQYF. The chain carries TRBV12-3 or TRBV12-4 and TRBJ2-3; D might be TRBD2 (6 bases). The V end lost 2 bases, the J end lost 0 bases, and 9 bases lay between the germline ends. The CDR3 is 15 residues long.

The chain employs TRBV6-5 and TRBJ2-7; the match to TRBD1 covers 8 bases. Per germline, CDR1 MNHEY and CDR2 SVGAGI. V lost 8 bases, J lost 3 bases, and 3 bases stayed unmatched. The CDR3 has 12 residues. The CDR3 region is CASRDRNYEQYF. In nucleotides, the CDR3 is TGTGCCAGCCGGGACAGGAACTACGAGCAGTACTTC.

V gene TRBV20-1 combines with J gene TRBJ1-3; no clear D. The germline V gene encodes CDR1 DFQATT and CDR2 SNEGSKA (reference sequence). V was pared by 3 bases and J by 4 bases, with 4 bases between. CDR3 length: 11 amino acids. CDR3 coding DNA: TGCAGTGCTAGCACCGGAAACACCATATATTTT. Its translation is CSASTGNTIYF.

This clonotype showed up many times. The gene calls are TRBV5-5 and TRBJ2-4; 7 bases fit TRBD1. V lost 4 bases to trimming and J lost 4 bases; unmatched junction nucleotides: 8. This CDR3 contains 15 residues. CDR1 and CDR2 (germline): SGHKS, YYEKEE (reference sequence). CDR3 DNA sequence: TGTGCCAGCAGCGCCCGACAGGGTATTAAAAACATTCAGTACTTC. This translates into CASSARQGIKNIQYF.

This clonotype was detected ten times or more. V and J are TRBV20-1 and TRBJ2-3; 10 bases map to TRBD2. Trimming at V came to 1 base and at J to 6 bases, leaving 4 bases not matched to a gene. Germline V gene data show CDR1 as DFQATT and CDR2 as SNEGSKA (reference sequence). This CDR3 has 14 residues. The CDR3 is CSARGTSGVDTQYF. The CDR3 coding sequence is TGCAGTGCTAGAGGGACTAGCGGCGTGGATACGCAGTATTTT.

About this clonotype: One junction end disagrees with the germline gene, perhaps due to a read error. The rearrangement uses TRBV9 and TRBJ2-1; D could derive from TRBD1 or TRBD2 (5 bases each). Germline V gene sequence: CDR1 SGDLS, CDR2 YYNGEE. This CDR3 is built from 15 residues. CDR3 residues: CPSSGGLGNRLSQFF. For the CDR3, the DNA is TGTCCCAGCAGCGGAGGATTAGGGAACAGGCTGTCGCAGTTCTTC. Full variable domain (outside the CDR3, taken from reference TRBV9 and TRBJ2-1): DSGVTQTPKHLITATGQRVTLRCSPRSGDLSVYWYQQSLDQGLQFLIQYYNGEERAKGNILERFSAQQFPDLHSELNLSSLELGDSALYFCPSSGGLGNRLSQFFGPGTRLTVL.

The table lists this clonotype with many counts. The V gene is TRBV27, the J gene TRBJ2-1; 11 positions match TRBD2. Germline loops: CDR1 MNHEY, CDR2 SMNVEV (reference sequence). The CDR3 loop spans 21 amino acids. The V segment lost 5 bases and the J segment 0 bases; nucleotides outside the gene matches: 18. The CDR3 loop reads CASSPTPGLAVFISSYNEQFF. DNA for the CDR3: TGTGCCAGCAGTCCGACTCCGGGACTAGCGGTTTTCATCAGCTCCTACAATGAGCAGTTCTTC.

This clonotype has a count of ten or more. The chain couples TRBV9 to TRBJ2-7, with a tentative D call TRBD2 (5 bases). The CDR3 is 13 residues long. Germline assignment: CDR1 SGDLS and CDR2 YYNGEE. V dropped 5 bases and J dropped 5 bases, with 14 bases sitting between them. CDR3 loop: CASSVEGGNEQYF. In nucleotides, the CDR3 is TGTGCCAGCAGTGTTGAAGGAGGCAACGAGCAGTACTTC.

This chain joins TRBV12-3 or TRBV12-4 and TRBJ2-7; D not resolved. The CDR3 sequence is 12 residues long. V was pared by 4 bases and J by 5 bases, with 9 bases between. The CDR3 here is CASSSEIDEQYF. CDR3 nucleotide sequence: TGTGCCAGCAGTTCCGAAATAGACGAGCAGTACTTC.

This clonotype came up many times. The chain recombines TRBV7-6 with TRBJ2-7; TRBD2 matches at 13 bases. The CDR3 loop spans 16 amino acids. Germline trimming cut 1 base from V and 2 bases from J; bases unmatched to any gene: 2. CDR1 is SGHVS and CDR2 is FNYEAQ in the germline V gene. The DNA of the CDR3 is TGTGCCAGCAGCTTAGGAGGGACTAGCGGGACCTACGAGCAGTACTTC. It codes for CASSLGGTSGTYEQYF.

This clonotype was seen more than once but under ten times. The chain carries TRBV24-1 and TRBJ1-2; 8 nucleotides match TRBD1. CDR1 KGHDR and CDR2 SFDVKD come from the germline V gene. Trimming cost V 4 bases and J 4 bases; bases outside gene matches: 4. The CDR3 contains 14 residues. In nucleotides, the CDR3 is TGTGCCACCAGTGACCGGGACAGGAGCTATGGCTACACCTTC. Translated, it gives CATSDRDRSYGYTF.

The J gene is TRBJ2-1, the V gene TRBV5-5; 10 nucleotides line up with TRBD2. Germline loops: CDR1 SGHKS, CDR2 YYEKEE (reference sequence). The CDR3 totals 16 residues. V trimming: 4 bases; J trimming: 2 bases; junction bases outside the gene matches: 6. CDR3 DNA: TGTGCCAGCAGCCAGGCAGCGGGGGGGACCTACAATGAGCAGTTCTTC. This encodes CASSQAAGGTYNEQFF.

This clonotype was counted between two and nine times. A junction end diverges from the germline sequence, so it may reflect a read error. This rearrangement joins TRBV7-3 to TRBJ2-3, with TRBD2 identical over 8 bases. The CDR3 is 16 residues long. Germline assignment: CDR1 SGHTA and CDR2 FQGTGA. DNA for the CDR3: TGTGCCGGCAGCTTCGGCGGGGGGTCGGGGACAGATACGCAGTATTTT. It translates to CAGSFGGGSGTDTQYF.

This clonotype has ten or more counts. This sequence joins TRBV7-9 and TRBJ2-7; D is ambiguous. Trimming left V 1 base short and J 3 bases short, with 7 bases between. This CDR3 is built from 13 residues. The germline gives CDR1 SEHNR, CDR2 FQNEAQ (reference sequence). The CDR3 DNA reads as TGTGCCAGCAGCTTAGATATGTACTACGAGCAGTACTTC. Its translation: CASSLDMYYEQYF.

V and J are TRBV3-1 and TRBJ1-1, with a possible D match to TRBD1 (5 bases). Germline loops: CDR1 LGHDT, CDR2 YNNKEL (reference sequence). Trimming removed 8 bases at V and 7 bases at J, with 11 bases between. The CDR3 is 11 amino acids. CDR3 sequence: CASRGGGEAFF. The CDR3 bases are TGTGCCAGCCGCGGGGGTGGTGAAGCTTTCTTT.

The V and J genes are TRBV12-3 or TRBV12-4 and TRBJ2-1; no clear D gene. The CDR3 has 12 amino acids. Between the trimmed V and J ends, which lost 4 bases and 12 bases, there was a span of 13 bases. The CDR3 DNA reads as TGTGCCAGCAGTTCCTACTCCGAGTGGCAGTTCTTC. Translating gives CASSSYSEWQFF.

This clonotype was counted only a few times. The chain uses TRBV11-3 and TRBJ2-3; TRBD1 aligns across 8 bases. Looked up from germline, CDR1 is SGHNT and CDR2 is YENEEA. CDR3 size: 15 residues. Germline trimming cut 5 bases from V and 3 bases from J; bases unmatched to any gene: 7. The CDR3 region is CASSPRDRITDTQYF. As DNA, the CDR3 is TGTGCCAGCAGCCCCCGGGACAGGATTACAGATACGCAGTATTTT.

There are many counts of this clonotype. The chain has TRBV11-2 and TRBJ2-7; TRBD1 matches 7 bases. The CDR3 is 14 residues long. J was trimmed by 3 bases and V by 4 bases; bases with no gene match: 6. The germline gives CDR1 SGHAT, CDR2 FQNNGV. CDR3 sequence (DNA): TGTGCCAGCAGCTACCACGGACAGGTCTACGAGCAGTACTTC. As protein: CASSYHGQVYEQYF.

On this clonotype itself: At one boundary the junction diverges from the germline segment, which might be a read error. The chain recombines TRBV14 with TRBJ2-7; no firm D call. Germline assignment: CDR1 SGHDN and CDR2 FVKESK. CDR3 length: 12 residues. The DNA of the CDR3 is TGTGCCAACAGCCAGCAGTTTTACGAGCAGTACTTC. It specifies CANSQQFYEQYF.

This clonotype was picked up a small number of times. J is TRBJ2-1 and V is TRBV4-1, with TRBD1 matching 11 bases. V lost 3 bases to trimming and J lost 6 bases; unmatched junction nucleotides: 4. Germline CDR1 and CDR2: MGHRA and YSYEKL. The CDR3 runs to 15 residues. In DNA, the CDR3 is TGCGCCAGCAGCCAGGACAGGGGGCAAATCAATGAGCAGTTCTTC. Encoded protein: CASSQDRGQINEQFF.

CDR3 protein: CASSLDFAVQETQYF. The CDR3 bases are TGTGCCAGCAGCTTAGATTTTGCAGTCCAAGAGACCCAGTACTTC. The chain is built from TRBV11-2 and TRBJ2-5; no clear D gene. The CDR3 extends over 15 amino acids. Looked up from germline, CDR1 is SGHAT and CDR2 is FQNNGV. Trimming pared 0 bases from V and 1 base from J, leaving 9 bases between.

This clonotype was detected ten times or more. This chain uses TRBV3-1 with TRBJ2-1; D might be TRBD1 (6 bases). The CDR3 has 12 residues. Germline assignment: CDR1 LGHDT and CDR2 YNNKEL (reference sequence). With 6 bases removed from V and 10 bases from J, the gap between germline ends came to 13 bases. Here the CDR3 reads CASRAPGQEQFF. The CDR3 region has the DNA TGTGCCAGCAGGGCTCCGGGACAAGAGCAGTTCTTC.

The chain joins TRBV12-3 or TRBV12-4 to TRBJ2-3; 12 bases line up with TRBD2. The CDR3 totals 17 residues. Germline trimming cut 2 bases from V and 3 bases from J; bases unmatched to any gene: 6. CDR3 in amino acids: CASSLTTSGSWTDTQYF. The CDR3 DNA reads TGTGCCAGCAGTTTAACGACTAGCGGGAGTTGGACAGATACGCAGTATTTT.

This rearrangement joins TRBV6-5 to TRBJ1-1; 9 nucleotides match TRBD1. Germline trimming cut 5 bases from V and 1 base from J; bases unmatched to any gene: 2. The germline V gene encodes CDR1 MNHEY and CDR2 SVGAGI. The CDR3 contains 14 residues. CDR3 in amino acids: CASSGDRANTEAFF. DNA for the CDR3: TGTGCCAGCAGTGGGGACAGGGCGAACACTGAAGCTTTCTTT.

The chain couples TRBV5-5 to TRBJ2-2; D is unclear. CDR3 length equals 15 residues. Between the trimmed V and J ends, which lost 1 base and 0 bases, there was a span of 7 bases. Germline V lookup: CDR1 SGHKS, CDR2 YYEKEE (reference sequence). CDR3 loop: CASSLIRSNTGELFF. The DNA for the CDR3 is TGTGCCAGCAGCTTGATCAGATCGAACACCGGGGAGCTGTTTTTT.

This clonotype was observed many times. The chain has TRBV11-2 and TRBJ2-5; 7 bases agree with TRBD2. Unmatched junction bases numbered 3, after V lost 4 bases and J lost 1 base. The CDR3 contains 14 residues. The germline V gene encodes CDR1 SGHAT and CDR2 FQNNGV. CDR3 nucleotides: TGTGCCAGCAGCTGGAGCGGGACCCAAGAGACCCAGTACTTC. It codes for CASSWSGTQETQYF.